This TCR beta chain was sequenced during a study of T cells expressing NK-cell markers. TCRdb reprocessed the 5' RACE reads and keeps a single row for each CDR3 protein, giving no DNA. Its table records about 460,000 distinct CDR3 sequences. This CDR3 region has 16 residues. Germline V gives CDR1 SGHRS, CDR2 YFSETQ. The gene calls are TRBV5-1 and TRBJ2-5; lacking DNA, the TRBD2 call made by TCRdb goes unchecked. Material for sequencing was blood T cells: a sorted CD56 or NKG2C T cell subset, CD4+ or CD8+ T cells, or bulk PBMC T cells (not recorded which). This receptor was taken from a woman aged 45-65 years in good health. CDR3: CASSLGGLPVMETQYF.